This T cell receptor (beta chain) was recovered during a study of RUNX1 and TCR beta rearrangement in T-cell leukemia (dated by TCRdb to the early 2020s). Describing the broader study: The comparison of TCR beta rearrangements and CDR3 junctions set 13 to 15 T-ALLs carrying mono-allelic acquired RUNX1 mutations against around twelve T-ALLs that were RUNX1 wildtype. All RUNX1 mutations in the mutated group were heterozygous, ten in the Runt homology domain and a few in the transactivation domain. The RUNX1 wildtype T-ALLs were matched on an immature maturation arrest stage, which was defined as the absence of cytoplasmic or surface TCR beta protein. RUNX1 wildtype T-ALLs were chosen to carry at least incomplete clonal TCR beta rearrangements so that D1 versus D2 segment comparison could be performed. The RUNX1-mutated T-ALLs covered a wider range of maturation arrest stages, including cases that were arrested before TCR beta rearrangement began. For comparison with results from a Runx1 knockout mouse model, TCR beta rearrangements in human T-ALL were analyzed. An earlier study had already determined the RUNX1 mutation status of the T-ALL cases. GRAALL-2003 and GRAALL-2005 were the multicentric trials. Genescan analysis following EuroClonality multiplex PCR on genomic DNA was used to assess TCR rearrangements. What the work shows at the level of the full study, not this receptor alone: TCR beta CDR3 length or D segment truncation in T-ALLs could not be evaluated because too few clonal rearrangements were available. TCR beta J1 cluster usage was similar between RUNX1-mutated and wildtype T-ALLs, with no significant difference. Clonal TCR beta rearrangements were carried by fewer RUNX1-mutated T-ALLs (about 60%) than has been reported for T-ALL generally (over 75%). In clonal rearrangements, TCR beta D1 segment usage was not significantly different between RUNX1-mutated (around 80%) and wildtype (around 60%) T-ALLs.

Libraries came from PCR. Sequenced on an Illumina MiSeq. Next generation amplicon sequencing was used to characterize TCR beta DJ and VDJ rearrangements. The paper's data handling went like this. The Vidjil software was applied to the amplicon sequencing data to identify clonal TCR beta rearrangements. Characteristics of TCR beta rearrangements in the RUNX1-mutated versus wildtype groups were compared using two-tailed Fisher exact tests. TCRdb handled the public reads itself, with Q25 trimming in fastp and clone calling in MiXCR, and kept productive beta chains. Each entry merges the rows of one CDR3 protein and shows their most common DNA and genes. These V and J calls derive from TCRdb rather than the authors' analysis. The sample profile shows some 170 distinct CDR3 sequences; 46% of them were found once. The ten largest clones represent around 64% of the sample. On this clonotype: Its specific antigen is unknown. No clone much larger than this one lies a single base away; base qualities are absent.

The V end loses 0 bases and the J end loses 1 base, and a stretch of 9 bases separates them. The CDR3 contains 15 residues, cysteine and phenylalanine counted. Here the CDR3 DNA is all that survives: 45 bases in frame from base 1. The germline V gene (reference sequence) supplies CDR1 DFQATT and CDR2 SNEGSKA. For oncotyping and quantification of minimal residual disease, T-ALL samples were taken at diagnosis from children and adults treated according to protocol. Source material: blood. This TCR came from a female donor with T-cell acute lymphoblastic leukemia. This sequence uses TRBV20-1 and TRBJ2-2, with the D gene not clear enough to name. The DNA sequence is TGCAGTGCTAGAGAGGGCAGCCTGAACACCGGGGAGCTGTTTTTT. Translated, this is CSAREGSLNTGELFF.